This T cell receptor beta chain was retrieved from a study of T cell changes during pregnancy in multiple sclerosis. There are 15 residues in the CDR3. Germline trimming cut 6 bases from V and 2 bases from J; bases unmatched to any gene: 7. Germline lookup yields CDR1 MNHEY and CDR2 SVGAGI. The repertoire was sequenced with immunoSEQ multiplex PCR; TCRdb's copy has only in-frame clones and lacks some. Among 70,000 to 100,000 clones listed, under 95% were seen once. The sequence was collected from a female donor with multiple sclerosis, enrolled in a pregnancy study. V is TRBV6-5 and J is TRBJ2-7, with 10 bases matching TRBD1. The sequenced sample was peripheral blood, obtained in the first trimester of pregnancy. CDR3 loop: CASSPTTGGPYEQYF. The CDR3 nucleotides read TGTGCCAGCAGCCCCACGACAGGGGGCCCCTACGAGCAGTACTTC.